The clone carrying this TCR beta chain was detected only a few times. Together with a sample-barcoded 5' primer, a J-beta primer mix was included in a second PCR lasting about 6 to 11 cycles. Tags on each cDNA molecule came from a template-switch adaptor with 12 random nucleotides. The yield of each sample was at least 2.5 million CDR3-containing paired-end reads. TCRdb redid the calling of the 5' RACE reads with MiXCR, one entry per CDR3 protein. The sample has 1,500,000 or so distinct CDR3 sequences, approximately 43% seen once. This entry is derived from a study of blood T cells in healthy people across ages. The CDR3 extends over 13 amino acids. CDR1 is MNHEY and CDR2 is SMNVEV in the germline V gene (reference sequence). With 6 bases removed from V and 8 bases from J, the gap between germline ends came to 13 bases.

Sequenced input: blood. This sequence was found in a woman in her late teens or twenties in good health. This chain connects TRBV27 to TRBJ1-4; no definite D call. CDR3 DNA sequence: TGTGCCAGCAGCCTCATAGGCAGGGAAAAACTGTTTTTT. Translation: CASSLIGREKLFF.